This TCR beta chain was obtained from a study of shared clonotypes between healthy human individuals. TCRdb keeps only in-frame clones here, not all; method: immunoSEQ multiplex PCR. Of about 2,500,000 clones in the sample, around nine tenths are singletons; the top ten hold roughly 0.13%. The receptor's source is a man between 18 and 35 years old in good health. The specimen sequenced was naive CD4+ T cells sorted from blood. Specified subset: CD45RA+ positively selected.

For the CDR3, the DNA is TGTGCCAGCACCCAGCGGACACCACAGGGAGAGCAGTACTTC. This sequence encodes CASTQRTPQGEQYF. The chain joins TRBV6-6 to TRBJ2-7; perhaps TRBD1 as D (6 bases). From germline, CDR1 is MNHNY and CDR2 SVGAGI (reference sequence). Trimming left V 7 bases short and J 7 bases short, with 20 bases between. The CDR3 has 14 residues.